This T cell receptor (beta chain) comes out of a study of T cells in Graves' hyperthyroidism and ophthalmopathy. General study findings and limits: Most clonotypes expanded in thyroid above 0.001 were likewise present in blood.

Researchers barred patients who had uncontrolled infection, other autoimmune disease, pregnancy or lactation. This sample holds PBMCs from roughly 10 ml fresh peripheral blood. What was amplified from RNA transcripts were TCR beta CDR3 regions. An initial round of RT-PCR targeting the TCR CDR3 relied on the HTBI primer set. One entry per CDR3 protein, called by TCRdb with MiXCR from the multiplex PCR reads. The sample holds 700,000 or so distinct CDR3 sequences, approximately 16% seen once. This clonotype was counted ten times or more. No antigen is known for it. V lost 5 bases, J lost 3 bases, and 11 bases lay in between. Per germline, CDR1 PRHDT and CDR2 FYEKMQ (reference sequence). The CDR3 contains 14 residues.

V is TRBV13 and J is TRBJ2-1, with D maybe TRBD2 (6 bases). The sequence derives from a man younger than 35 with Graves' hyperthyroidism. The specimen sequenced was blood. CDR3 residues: CASSPGLGYNEQFF. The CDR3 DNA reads TGTGCCAGCAGCCCGGGACTCGGCTACAATGAGCAGTTCTTC.